This T cell receptor (beta chain) was retrieved from a study of cytomegalovirus exposure and HLA in healthy donors. The study's findings and limits: It emerged from a later analysis that several of the most significant clusters appeared to be linked to common viral pathogens. Productive status was seen about 90% or about 30% of the time for most TCR beta V segments in an earlier analysis.

The PCR used 60 Vbeta and 13 Jbeta primers. The repertoire was sequenced with immunoSEQ multiplex PCR; TCRdb's copy has only in-frame clones and lacks some. The sample holds 170,000 or so clones, 84% seen once. Germline V gene data show CDR1 as SGHTA and CDR2 as FQGTGA. The CDR3 is 15 residues long. Unmatched junction bases numbered 9, after V lost 0 bases and J lost 8 bases. With regard to this clone: No antigen is known for it.

This TCR was sampled from a boy under 10 years old in good health and CMV-seronegative. Material for sequencing was PBMCs. V is TRBV7-3 and J is TRBJ1-2; 7 nucleotides match TRBD1. CDR3 sequence: CASSLTSRTGVGYTF. CDR3 DNA sequence: TGTGCCAGCAGCTTAACGTCCAGGACAGGAGTCGGCTACACCTTC.